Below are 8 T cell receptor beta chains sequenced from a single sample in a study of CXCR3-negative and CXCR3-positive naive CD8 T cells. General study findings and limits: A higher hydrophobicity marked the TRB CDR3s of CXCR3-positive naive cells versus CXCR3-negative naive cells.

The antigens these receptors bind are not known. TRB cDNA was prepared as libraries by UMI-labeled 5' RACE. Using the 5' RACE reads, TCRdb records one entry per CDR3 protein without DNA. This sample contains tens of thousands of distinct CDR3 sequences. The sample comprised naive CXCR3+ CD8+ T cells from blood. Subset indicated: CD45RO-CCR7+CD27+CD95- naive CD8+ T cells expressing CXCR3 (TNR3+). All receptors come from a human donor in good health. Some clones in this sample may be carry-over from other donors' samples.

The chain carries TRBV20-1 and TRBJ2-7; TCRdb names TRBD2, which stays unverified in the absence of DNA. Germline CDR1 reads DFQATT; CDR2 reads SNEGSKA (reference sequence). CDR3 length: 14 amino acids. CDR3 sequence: CSADPSGVFYEQYF.

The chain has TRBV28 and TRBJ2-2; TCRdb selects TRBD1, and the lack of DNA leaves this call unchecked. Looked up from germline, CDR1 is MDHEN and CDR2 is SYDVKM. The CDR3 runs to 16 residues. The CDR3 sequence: CASSLQGGAFRGELFF.

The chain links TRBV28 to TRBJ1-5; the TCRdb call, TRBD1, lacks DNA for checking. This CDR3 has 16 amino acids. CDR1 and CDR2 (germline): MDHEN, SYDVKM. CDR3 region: CASSLAPGQGNQPQHF.

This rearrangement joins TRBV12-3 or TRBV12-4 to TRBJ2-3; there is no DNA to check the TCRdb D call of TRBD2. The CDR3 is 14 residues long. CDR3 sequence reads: CASSGGTATDTQYF.

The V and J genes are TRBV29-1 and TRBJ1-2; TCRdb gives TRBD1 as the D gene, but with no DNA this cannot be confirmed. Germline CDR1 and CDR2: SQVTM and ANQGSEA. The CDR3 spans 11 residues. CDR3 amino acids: CSVYGQSGYTF. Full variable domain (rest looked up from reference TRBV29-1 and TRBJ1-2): SAVISQKPSRDICQRGTSLTIQCQVDSQVTMMFWYRQQPGQSLTLIATANQGSEATYESGFVIDKFPISRPNLTFSTLTVSNMSPEDSSIYLCSVYGQSGYTFGSGTRLTVV.

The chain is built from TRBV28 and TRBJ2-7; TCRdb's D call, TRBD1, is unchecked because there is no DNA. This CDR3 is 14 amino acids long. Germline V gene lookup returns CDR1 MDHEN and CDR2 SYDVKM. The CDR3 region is CAISLGRGWNEQYF.

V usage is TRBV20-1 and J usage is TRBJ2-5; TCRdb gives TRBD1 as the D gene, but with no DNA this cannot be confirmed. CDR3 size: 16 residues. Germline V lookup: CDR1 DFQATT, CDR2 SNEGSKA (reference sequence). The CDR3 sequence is CSHFTPGDPKQETQYF.

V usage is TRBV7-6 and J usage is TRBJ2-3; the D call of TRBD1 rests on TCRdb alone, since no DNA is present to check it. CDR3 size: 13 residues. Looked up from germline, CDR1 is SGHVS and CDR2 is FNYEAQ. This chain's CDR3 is CASSPRGRTTQYF.